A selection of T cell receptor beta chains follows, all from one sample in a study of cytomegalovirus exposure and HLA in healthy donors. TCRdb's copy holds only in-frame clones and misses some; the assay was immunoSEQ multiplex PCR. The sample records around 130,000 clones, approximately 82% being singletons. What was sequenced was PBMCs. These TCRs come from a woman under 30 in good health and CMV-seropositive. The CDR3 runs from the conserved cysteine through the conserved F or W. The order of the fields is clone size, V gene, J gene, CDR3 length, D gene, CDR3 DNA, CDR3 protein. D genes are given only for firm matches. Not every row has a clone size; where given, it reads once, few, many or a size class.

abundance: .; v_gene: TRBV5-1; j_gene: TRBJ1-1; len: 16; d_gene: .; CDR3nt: TGCGCCAGCAGCTTGTTGGACTTTGTTGCGAACACTGAAGCTTTCTTT; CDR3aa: CASSLLDFVANTEAFF
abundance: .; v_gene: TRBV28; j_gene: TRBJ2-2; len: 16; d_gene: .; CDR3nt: TGTGCCAGCCTGGAGGGAGGTCGGCGGGGTACCGGGGAGCTGTTTTTT; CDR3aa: CASLEGGRRGTGELFF
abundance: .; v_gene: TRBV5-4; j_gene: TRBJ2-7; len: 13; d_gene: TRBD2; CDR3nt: TGTGCCAGCAGACTAGCGGGTTTTAGCGAGCAGTACTTC; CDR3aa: CASRLAGFSEQYF
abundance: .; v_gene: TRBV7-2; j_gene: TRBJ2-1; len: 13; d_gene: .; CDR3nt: TGTGCCAGCAGCTTAAGGAGGGGTGGTGAGCAGTTCTTC; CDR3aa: CASSLRRGGEQFF
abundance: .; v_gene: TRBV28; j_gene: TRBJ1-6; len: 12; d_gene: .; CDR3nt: TGTGCCAGCAGTTCACCAGGGTCACCCCTCCACTTT; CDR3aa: CASSSPGSPLHF
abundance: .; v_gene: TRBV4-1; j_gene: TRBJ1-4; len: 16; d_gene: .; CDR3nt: TGCGCCAGCAGCCAAGAGGGTACAGTCCCTAATGAAAAACTGTTTTTT; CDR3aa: CASSQEGTVPNEKLFF
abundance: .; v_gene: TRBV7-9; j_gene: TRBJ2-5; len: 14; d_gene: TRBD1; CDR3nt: TGTGCCAGCAGCACCACAGGGGTCAAAGAGACCCAGTACTTC; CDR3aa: CASSTTGVKETQYF
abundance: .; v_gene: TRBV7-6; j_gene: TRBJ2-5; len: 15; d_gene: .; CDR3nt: TGTGCCAGCAGCCGCGGGGCTGTAGCCCAAGAGACCCAGTACTTC; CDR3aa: CASSRGAVAQETQYF
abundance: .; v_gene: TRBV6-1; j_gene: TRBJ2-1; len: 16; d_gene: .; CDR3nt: TGTGCCAGCAGTGGATCTAGCAGGGGGGCGCGTAATGAGCAGTTCTTC; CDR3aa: CASSGSSRGARNEQFF
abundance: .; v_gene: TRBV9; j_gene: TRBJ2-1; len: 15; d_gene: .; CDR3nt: TGTGCCAGCAGCTCACAGCGCCAGGGGAAGAATGAGCAGTTCTTC; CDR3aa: CASSSQRQGKNEQFF
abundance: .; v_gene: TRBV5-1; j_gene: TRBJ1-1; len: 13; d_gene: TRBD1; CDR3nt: TGCGCCAGCAGAGGGACAGGGGCCACTGAAGCTTTCTTT; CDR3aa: CASRGTGATEAFF
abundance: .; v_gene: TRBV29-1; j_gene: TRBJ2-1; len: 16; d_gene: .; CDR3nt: TGCAGCGTAAAATCGGGGGGCCCGAGCTCCTACAATGAGCAGTTCTTC; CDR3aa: CSVKSGGPSSYNEQFF
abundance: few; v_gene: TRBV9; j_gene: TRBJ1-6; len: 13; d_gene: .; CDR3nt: TGTGCCAGCAGCGTAGAGGGGGTTACACCCCTCCACTTT; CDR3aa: CASSVEGVTPLHF
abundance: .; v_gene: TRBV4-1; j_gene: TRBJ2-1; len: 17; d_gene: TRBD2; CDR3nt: TGCGCCAGCAGCCAAGATCTTCTGGCGGGGGGAAAGGATGAGCAGTTCTTC; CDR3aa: CASSQDLLAGGKDEQFF
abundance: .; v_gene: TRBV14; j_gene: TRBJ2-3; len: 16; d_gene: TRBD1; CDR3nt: TGTGCCAGCAGCCCGCCGGGACAGCTATTCACAGATACGCAGTATTTT; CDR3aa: CASSPPGQLFTDTQYF
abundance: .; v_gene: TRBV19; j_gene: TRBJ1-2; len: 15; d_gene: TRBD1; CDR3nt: TGTGCCAGTAGTACGGTTCTGACAGGGCGGAGTGGCTACACCTTC; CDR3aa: CASSTVLTGRSGYTF
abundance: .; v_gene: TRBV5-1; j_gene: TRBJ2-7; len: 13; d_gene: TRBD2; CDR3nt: TGCGCCAGCCGTCCTAGCGGGGACTACGAGCAGTACTTC; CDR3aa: CASRPSGDYEQYF
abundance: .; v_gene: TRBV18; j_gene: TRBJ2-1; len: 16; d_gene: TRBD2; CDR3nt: TGTGCCAGCTCACCAGTTCCGAGCGGGGATTACAATGAGCAGTTCTTC; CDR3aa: CASSPVPSGDYNEQFF
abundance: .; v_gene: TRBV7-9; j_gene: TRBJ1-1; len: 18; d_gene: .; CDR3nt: TGTGCCAGCAGCTTAATCTCCCTCGGGCAGGGTGTTAACACTGAAGCTTTCTTT; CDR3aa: CASSLISLGQGVNTEAFF
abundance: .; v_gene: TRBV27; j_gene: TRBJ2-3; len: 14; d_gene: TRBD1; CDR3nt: TGTGCCAGCAGTCTACGGACAGGGCAAGATACGCAGTATTTT; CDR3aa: CASSLRTGQDTQYF
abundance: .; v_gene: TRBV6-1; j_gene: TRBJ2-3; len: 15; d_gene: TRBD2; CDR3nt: TGTGCCAGCAGTGTTTCTAGCGGGGGCACAGATACGCAGTATTTT; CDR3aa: CASSVSSGGTDTQYF
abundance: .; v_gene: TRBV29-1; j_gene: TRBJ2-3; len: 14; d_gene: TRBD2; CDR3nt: TGCAGCTTATTAGCGGGGGGGACGGAAGATACGCAGTATTTT; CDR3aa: CSLLAGGTEDTQYF
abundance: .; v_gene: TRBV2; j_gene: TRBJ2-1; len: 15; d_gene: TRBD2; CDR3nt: TGTGCCAGCAGGGATCTAGCGGGGCTCGACAATGAGCAGTTCTTC; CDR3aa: CASRDLAGLDNEQFF
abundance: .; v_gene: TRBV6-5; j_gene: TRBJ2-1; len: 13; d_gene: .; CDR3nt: TGTGCCAGCAGTTATCGGTCCTACAATGAGCAGTTCTTC; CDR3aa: CASSYRSYNEQFF
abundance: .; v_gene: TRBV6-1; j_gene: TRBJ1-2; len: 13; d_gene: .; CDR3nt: TGTGCCAGCAGTGTTCGAGGATCGCATGGCTACACCTTC; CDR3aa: CASSVRGSHGYTF
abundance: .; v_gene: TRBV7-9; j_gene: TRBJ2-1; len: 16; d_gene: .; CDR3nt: TGTGCCAGCAGCCCGAGGGACACGAGCTCCTACAATGAGCAGTTCTTC; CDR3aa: CASSPRDTSSYNEQFF
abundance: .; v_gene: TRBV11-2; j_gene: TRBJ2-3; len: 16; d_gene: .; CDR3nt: TGTGCCAGCAGCTCGGCAACTAGCCTGGGGACAGATACGCAGTATTTT; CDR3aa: CASSSATSLGTDTQYF
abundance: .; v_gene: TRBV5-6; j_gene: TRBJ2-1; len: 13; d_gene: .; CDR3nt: TGTGCCAGCAGCTCCGGGTCTCTTGGTGAGCAGTTCTTC; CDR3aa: CASSSGSLGEQFF
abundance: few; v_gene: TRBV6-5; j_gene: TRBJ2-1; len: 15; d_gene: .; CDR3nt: TGTGCCAGCAGACTTGGGACTGCACCCTACAATGAGCAGTTCTTC; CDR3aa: CASRLGTAPYNEQFF
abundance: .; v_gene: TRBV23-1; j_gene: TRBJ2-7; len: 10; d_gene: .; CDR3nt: TGCGCCAGCACTGCGGGCGAGCAGTACTTC; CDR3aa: CASTAGEQYF
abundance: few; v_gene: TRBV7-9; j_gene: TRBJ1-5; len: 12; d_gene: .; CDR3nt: TGTTCCAGCAGCCCCCTTGATCAGCCCCAGCATTTT; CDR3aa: CSSSPLDQPQHF
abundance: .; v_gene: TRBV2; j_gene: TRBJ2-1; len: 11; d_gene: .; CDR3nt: TGTGCCAGCAGTGCCAGGCGTGAGCAGTTCTTC; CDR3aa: CASSARREQFF
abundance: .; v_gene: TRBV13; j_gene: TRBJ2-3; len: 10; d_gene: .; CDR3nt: TGTGCCAGCAGTAAAGATACGCAGTATTTT; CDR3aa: CASSKDTQYF
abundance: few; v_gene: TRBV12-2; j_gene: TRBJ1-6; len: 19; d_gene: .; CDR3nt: TGTGCAAGTCGCCCGTGGCAGTTAACAGGGGGCTCCTATAATTCACCCCTCCACTTT; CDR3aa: CASRPWQLTGGSYNSPLHF
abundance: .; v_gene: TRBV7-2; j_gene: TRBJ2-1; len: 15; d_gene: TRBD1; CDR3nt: TGTGCCAGCAGCCCGGGACAGTACTTTTACAATGAGCAGTTCTTC; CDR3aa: CASSPGQYFYNEQFF
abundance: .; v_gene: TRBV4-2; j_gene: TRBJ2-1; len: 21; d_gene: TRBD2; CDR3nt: TGTGCCAGCAGCCAAATCCCTCCGCGGAATCTCTTAGCGGGCGGCTACAATGAGCAGTTCTTC; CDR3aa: CASSQIPPRNLLAGGYNEQFF
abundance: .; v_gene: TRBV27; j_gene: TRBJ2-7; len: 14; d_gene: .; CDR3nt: TGTGCCAGCAGCGCGGGTCCCTCCTCCTACGAGCAGTACTTC; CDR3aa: CASSAGPSSYEQYF
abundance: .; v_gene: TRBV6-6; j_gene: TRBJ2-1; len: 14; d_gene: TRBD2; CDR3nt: TGTGCCAGCAGACTTCGGGGGGGCTACAATGAGCAGTTCTTC; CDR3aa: CASRLRGGYNEQFF
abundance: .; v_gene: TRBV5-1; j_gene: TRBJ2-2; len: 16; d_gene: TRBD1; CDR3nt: TGCGCCAGCAGCTTGGGAGGACAGGGAGTCACCGGGGAGCTGTTTTTT; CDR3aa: CASSLGGQGVTGELFF
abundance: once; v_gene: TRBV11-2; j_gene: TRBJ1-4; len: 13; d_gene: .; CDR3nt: TGTGCCAGCAGCTTAGTCTCTCATGAAAAACTGTTTTTT; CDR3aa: CASSLVSHEKLFF
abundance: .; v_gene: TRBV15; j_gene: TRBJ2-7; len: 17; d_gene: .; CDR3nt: TGTGCCACCAGCAGAGCCGGGGGCGCGGGGGAAGGCTACGAGCAGTACTTC; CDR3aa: CATSRAGGAGEGYEQYF
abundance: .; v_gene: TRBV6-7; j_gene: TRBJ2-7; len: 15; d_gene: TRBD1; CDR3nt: TGTGCCAGCACGGTCGACAGGGGGCGCATAAACGAGCAGTACTTC; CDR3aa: CASTVDRGRINEQYF
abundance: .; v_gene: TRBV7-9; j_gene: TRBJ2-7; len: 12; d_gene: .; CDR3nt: TGTGCCAGCAGAACCTCGGCGGGCGAGCAGTACTTC; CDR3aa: CASRTSAGEQYF
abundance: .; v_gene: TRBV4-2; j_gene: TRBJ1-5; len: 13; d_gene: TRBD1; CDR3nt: TGTGCCAGCAGTAGGGGGCGCAATCAGCCCCAGCATTTT; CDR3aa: CASSRGRNQPQHF
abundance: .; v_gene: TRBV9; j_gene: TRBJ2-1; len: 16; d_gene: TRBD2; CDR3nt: TGTGCCAGCAGCGCGCTGACTAGCGGGGGAGTCATTGAGCAGTTCTTC; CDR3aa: CASSALTSGGVIEQFF
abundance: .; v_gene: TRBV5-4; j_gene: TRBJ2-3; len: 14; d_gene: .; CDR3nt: TGTGCCAGCAGCTGGGCGTCTAGCTCAGATACGCAGTATTTT; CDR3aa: CASSWASSSDTQYF
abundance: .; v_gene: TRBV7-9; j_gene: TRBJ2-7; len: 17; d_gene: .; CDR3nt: TGTGCCAGCAGCCCCACGGGCGGGGGCCGGGAGGACTACGAGCAGTACTTC; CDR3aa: CASSPTGGGREDYEQYF
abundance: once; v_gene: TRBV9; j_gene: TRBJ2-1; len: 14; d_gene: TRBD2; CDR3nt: TGTGCCACCAACCCTGCGGGGGGGCCTAATGAGCAGTTCTTC; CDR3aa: CATNPAGGPNEQFF
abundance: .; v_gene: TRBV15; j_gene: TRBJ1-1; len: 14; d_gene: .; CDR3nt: TGTGCCACCAGCGCCCGCAGGGATGGGACTGAAGCTTTCTTT; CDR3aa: CATSARRDGTEAFF
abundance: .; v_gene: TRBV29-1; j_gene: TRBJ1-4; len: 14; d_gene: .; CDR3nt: TGCAGCGTTGCGGGGGGGGCAACTAATGAAAAACTGTTTTTT; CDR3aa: CSVAGGATNEKLFF
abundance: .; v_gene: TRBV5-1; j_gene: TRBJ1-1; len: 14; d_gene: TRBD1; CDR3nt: TGCGCCAGCAGTACAGGACAGGCTAACACTGAAGCTTTCTTT; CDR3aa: CASSTGQANTEAFF
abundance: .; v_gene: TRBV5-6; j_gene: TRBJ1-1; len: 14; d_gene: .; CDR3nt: TGTGCCAGCAGCCCGGACAGCATGAACACTGAAGCTTTCTTT; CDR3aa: CASSPDSMNTEAFF
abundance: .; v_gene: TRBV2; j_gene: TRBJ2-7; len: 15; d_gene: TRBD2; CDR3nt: TGTGCCAGCACAGTTTCCGGGACTAGCGGGGGGGAGCAGTACTTC; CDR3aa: CASTVSGTSGGEQYF
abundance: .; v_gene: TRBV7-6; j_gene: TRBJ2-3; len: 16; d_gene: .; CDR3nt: TGTGCCAGCAGCCCCAACCGGGGGGCCCGCACAGATACGCAGTATTTT; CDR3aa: CASSPNRGARTDTQYF